This entry lists 13 T cell receptor beta chains sequenced from one sample in a study of blood T cell repertoires in COVID-19. Method: immunoSEQ multiplex PCR; TCRdb's copy keeps in-frame clones and lacks some. Of fewer than 90,000 clones in the sample, 82% were seen once. The source material was peripheral blood. Receptors originate from a man in his fifties or sixties with acute or convalescent COVID-19.

This sequence joins TRBV6-2 or TRBV6-3 and TRBJ1-3; the match to TRBD1 covers 9 bases. The CDR3 has 16 residues. Germline V gene data show CDR1 as MNHEY and CDR2 as SVGEGT. V shed 6 bases, J shed 1 base, and the junction held 7 bases outside the gene matches. Written as DNA, the CDR3 is TGTGCCAGCAGCCGACGAGGGACAGGGTCTGGAAACACCATATATTTT. Translation gives CASSRRGTGSGNTIYF.

This rearrangement joins TRBV9 to TRBJ1-3; D not resolved. The CDR3 consists of 15 residues. Trimming pared 4 bases from V and 3 bases from J, leaving 14 bases between. CDR1 is SGDLS and CDR2 is YYNGEE in the germline V gene. CDR3 loop: CASSPRGISGNTIYF. The CDR3 DNA follows: TGTGCCAGCAGCCCTCGAGGGATAAGTGGAAACACCATATATTTT.

V and J are TRBV11-2 and TRBJ2-3; the D gene is possibly TRBD2 (6 bases). Trimming shortened V by 3 bases and J by 2 bases, and 12 bases separated the two germline ends. The CDR3 is made up of 15 amino acids. Germline CDR1 and CDR2: SGHAT and FQNNGV. As DNA, the CDR3 is TGTGCCAGCAGCTTCCGGACTACGAACACAGATACGCAGTATTTT. Protein: CASSFRTTNTDTQYF.

The chain recombines TRBV7-9 with TRBJ2-4, with TRBD2 matching 8 bases. Germline values: CDR1 SEHNR, CDR2 FQNEAQ (reference sequence). J lost 1 base, V lost 6 bases, and 11 bases had no gene match. The CDR3 extends over 17 amino acids. CDR3 region: CASSYEVGGGAKNIQYF. CDR3 DNA: TGTGCCAGCAGTTACGAAGTAGGCGGGGGGGCCAAAAACATTCAGTACTTC.

V and J are TRBV3-1 (or the pseudogene TRBV3-2) and TRBJ2-2; perhaps TRBD1 as D (5 bases). CDR3 length: 14 amino acids. The V end lost 1 base, the J end lost 6 bases, and 9 bases lay between the germline ends. The germline V gene has CDR1 LGHDT and CDR2 YNNKEL (reference sequence). Here the CDR3 reads CASSQGTIPGELFF. In DNA, the CDR3 is TGTGCCAGCAGCCAAGGGACAATTCCCGGGGAGCTGTTTTTT.

This sequence joins TRBV10-3 and TRBJ2-3; no firm D call. Germline values: CDR1 ENHRY, CDR2 SYGVKD. Trimming removed 0 bases at V and 3 bases at J, with 7 bases between. This CDR3 comprises 14 residues. The CDR3 DNA follows: TGTGCCATCAGTGAGTCGGCGGAAACAGATACGCAGTATTTT. It yields the protein CAISESAETDTQYF.

This chain uses TRBV4-1 with TRBJ2-1; D gene ambiguous. The CDR3 covers 17 residues. Trimming stripped 4 bases from V and 2 bases from J, with 18 bases between. Germline lookup yields CDR1 MGHRA and CDR2 YSYEKL. The CDR3 protein is CASSPRVIARAYNEQFF. The CDR3 region has the DNA TGCGCCAGCAGCCCCCGGGTGATAGCTCGGGCCTACAATGAGCAGTTCTTC.

The chain carries TRBV9 and TRBJ2-6; a possible D gene is TRBD2 (6 bases). The CDR3 is made up of 17 amino acids. Trimming removed 2 bases from V and 0 bases from J, with 12 bases in between. Germline CDR1 is SGDLS and CDR2 is YYNGEE. This CDR3 reads CASSVSSVRSGANVLTF. For the CDR3, the DNA is TGTGCCAGCAGCGTGTCTAGCGTACGCTCTGGGGCCAACGTCCTGACTTTC.

The CDR3 nucleotides are TGTGCCAGCAGTTATGAGGTTATCTATGGCTACACCTTC. Its translation: CASSYEVIYGYTF. The V and J genes are TRBV6-2 or TRBV6-3 and TRBJ1-2; D unresolved. Germline loops: CDR1 MNHEY, CDR2 SVGEGT. V was clipped by 3 bases and J by 4 bases, with 9 bases between them. The CDR3 runs 13 residues.

This clone appeared a few times. V usage is TRBV6-5 and J usage is TRBJ2-7; a weak D match, TRBD1 (6 bases). The CDR3 consists of 15 residues. Trimming left V 7 bases short and J 2 bases short, with 18 bases between. Germline CDR1 reads MNHEY; CDR2 reads SVGAGI. CDR3 residues: CASIPTRGSTYEQYF. The CDR3 region has the DNA TGTGCCAGCATTCCCACCAGGGGTTCGACCTACGAGCAGTACTTC.

The chain joins TRBV18 to TRBJ1-4, with TRBD1 matching over 7 bases. Trimming took 5 bases from V and 6 from J; bases not matched to a gene: 12. This CDR3 has 16 amino acids. Germline assignment: CDR1 KGHSH and CDR2 LQKENI. CDR3 nucleotide sequence: TGTGCCAGCTCAACGGGGACCGGGACAGCTTATGAAAAACTGTTTTTT. Translation gives CASSTGTGTAYEKLFF. Using reference TRBV18 and TRBJ1-4 for the parts outside the CDR3, the full variable domain is NAGVMQNPRHLVRRRGQEARLRCSPMKGHSHVYWYRQLPEEGLKFMVYLQKENIIDESGMPKERFSAEFPKEGPSILRIQQVVRGDSAAYFCASSTGTGTAYEKLFFGSGTQLSVL.

The chain joins TRBV7-6 to TRBJ2-7; 9 bases line up with TRBD1. Germline V gene sequence: CDR1 SGHVS, CDR2 FNYEAQ. This CDR3 region has 14 residues. V lost 4 bases to trimming and J lost 5 bases; unmatched junction nucleotides: 6. This chain's CDR3 is CASSSDRGVHEQYF. CDR3 nucleotides: TGTGCCAGCAGCTCCGACAGGGGGGTCCACGAGCAGTACTTC.

This chain uses TRBV4-1 with TRBJ2-7; D perhaps matches TRBD1 (5 bases). V lost 3 bases, J lost 4 bases, and 10 bases lay in between. Germline CDR1 MGHRA, CDR2 YSYEKL. The CDR3 is 13 residues long. The CDR3 here is CASSQNSGYEQYF. CDR3 in DNA: TGCGCCAGCAGCCAGAATTCAGGGTACGAGCAGTACTTC.